The 20 T cell receptor beta chains below come from one sample, sequenced in a study of cytomegalovirus exposure and HLA in healthy donors. The PCR contained 60 Vbeta and 13 Jbeta primers. Sequencing used immunoSEQ multiplex PCR; TCRdb keeps in-frame clones, though not all of them. The data show roughly 100,000 clones, 75% to 90% seen once. What was sequenced was PBMCs. These receptors originate from a man younger than 45 in good health and CMV-seropositive.

This clone was detected once. The chain has TRBV5-8 and TRBJ2-7; 7 bases match TRBD1. There are 14 residues in the CDR3. With V trimmed by 4 bases and J by 3 bases, 7 bases remained unmatched. Germline CDR1 and CDR2: SGHTS and YDEGEE. The CDR3 protein is CASSPDRVIYEQYF. CDR3 nucleotides: TGTGCCAGCAGCCCCGACAGGGTTATCTACGAGCAGTACTTC.

This rearrangement joins TRBV4-1 to TRBJ2-7; 7 nucleotides match TRBD2. The CDR3 sequence is 14 residues long. Germline trimming cut 3 bases from V and 3 bases from J; bases unmatched to any gene: 5. CDR1 is MGHRA, CDR2 YSYEKL, per germline. CDR3 nucleotide sequence: TGCGCCAGCAGCCATCCCGGGGGGAACTACGAGCAGTACTTC. This sequence encodes CASSHPGGNYEQYF.

V gene TRBV6-1 combines with J gene TRBJ1-3; the D gene is possibly TRBD1 (5 bases). Trimming removed 4 bases from V and 3 bases from J, with 13 bases in between. The CDR3 totals 15 residues. CDR1 MNHNS and CDR2 SASEGT come from the germline V gene. Written as DNA, the CDR3 is TGTGCCAGCAGTGTACTCCAGGGTCTTGGAAACACCATATATTTT. Protein sequence: CASSVLQGLGNTIYF.

The chain links TRBV4-1 to TRBJ1-2, with D perhaps matching TRBD1 (6 bases). CDR3 length: 14 amino acids. V lost 0 bases, J lost 2 bases, and 7 bases lay in between. Germline V CDR1 and CDR2: MGHRA, YSYEKL. CDR3 nucleotide sequence: TGCGCCAGCAGCCAAGAAGGGACAAACTATGGCTACACCTTC. Protein sequence: CASSQEGTNYGYTF.

This chain joins TRBV10-3 and TRBJ2-5; the D is unclear. Germline lookup yields CDR1 ENHRY and CDR2 SYGVKD. The CDR3 consists of 16 residues. V lost 0 bases, J lost 1 base, and 12 bases lay in between. The CDR3 reads CAISESISKLQETQYF. For the CDR3, the DNA is TGTGCCATCAGTGAGTCGATTTCGAAACTCCAAGAGACCCAGTACTTC.

V usage is TRBV6-5 and J usage is TRBJ2-7; 7 bases fit TRBD1. Trimming removed 2 bases from V and 2 bases from J; junction bases left unmatched: 6. Per germline, CDR1 MNHEY and CDR2 SVGAGI. This CDR3 spans 15 amino acids. In DNA, the CDR3 is TGTGCCAGCAGTTACACCGGGACAGACACCTACGAGCAGTACTTC. It is translated as CASSYTGTDTYEQYF.

The chain joins TRBV9 to TRBJ1-1, with D maybe TRBD1 (6 bases). Trimming removed 4 bases at V and 1 base at J, with 8 bases between. The CDR3 consists of 13 residues. Germline CDR1 reads SGDLS; CDR2 reads YYNGEE. CDR3 loop: CASSQGQNTEAFF. The CDR3 coding sequence is TGTGCCAGCAGCCAGGGACAGAACACTGAAGCTTTCTTT.

This sequence joins TRBV6-5 and TRBJ1-2; D possibly corresponds to TRBD1 (5 bases). Trimming took off 5 bases at V and 7 bases at J, with 14 bases between the two ends. CDR1 and CDR2 from the germline V gene are MNHEY and SVGAGI. The CDR3 extends over 13 amino acids. CDR3 residues: CASSTPLGGGYTF. The CDR3 DNA follows: TGTGCCAGCAGTACCCCCCTGGGGGGTGGCTACACCTTC.

The chain uses TRBV7-2 and TRBJ2-2; D gene ambiguous. Germline lookup yields CDR1 SGHTA and CDR2 FQGNSA. Trimming shortened V by 6 bases and J by 8 bases, and 10 bases separated the two germline ends. The CDR3 length is 12 residues. The CDR3 nucleotides are TGTGCCAGCAGGTCCGGAGTGGGGGAGCTGTTTTTT. Residues: CASRSGVGELFF.

For the CDR3, the DNA is TGTGCCACCAGCAGTCAGATGTCCAGCACAGATACGCAGTATTTT. Its protein product is CATSSQMSSTDTQYF. The rearrangement links TRBV15 to TRBJ2-3; D is uncertain. The CDR3 has 15 residues. Germline CDR1 reads LNHNV; CDR2 reads YYDKDF (reference sequence). With 3 bases removed from V and 0 bases from J, the gap between germline ends came to 10 bases.

As for this clone: Other nucleotide sequences in the sample specify the same CDR3. This sequence joins TRBV27 and TRBJ1-1; possibly TRBD1 for D (5 bases). This CDR3 comprises 13 residues. Trimming cost V 0 bases and J 5 bases, with 7 bases left between them. Germline V gene data show CDR1 as MNHEY and CDR2 as SMNVEV (reference sequence). CDR3 region: CASSLSGGTEAFF. In nucleotides, the CDR3 is TGTGCCAGCAGTTTATCGGGGGGTACTGAAGCTTTCTTT.

The chain recombines TRBV7-7 with TRBJ1-5; a weak D match, TRBD1 (5 bases). Germline V gene data show CDR1 as SSHAT and CDR2 as FNYEAQ (reference sequence). The CDR3 sequence is 15 residues long. The CDR3 sequence is CASLLQGCCNQPQHF. The CDR3 coding sequence is TGTGCTAGCCTGCTTCAGGGTTGTTGCAATCAGCCCCAGCATTTT.

The gene calls are TRBV14 and TRBJ2-2; 7 bases line up with TRBD1. Trimming removed 2 bases from V and 4 bases from J; junction bases left unmatched: 7. This CDR3 has 16 residues. Germline-derived CDR1 and CDR2 are SGHDN and FVKESK. The CDR3 DNA is TGTGCCAGCAGCCAAATACAGGGGATAAGCACCGGGGAGCTGTTTTTT. It specifies CASSQIQGISTGELFF. The whole variable domain, filled in from reference TRBV14 and TRBJ2-2, reads EAGVTQFPSHSVIEKGQTVTLRCDPISGHDNLYWYRRVMGKEIKFLLHFVKESKQDESGMPNNRFLAERTGGTYSTLKVQPAELEDSGVYFCASSQIQGISTGELFFGEGSRLTVL.

This clone was found a few times. Other DNA variants within this sample encode the same CDR3. V and J are TRBV7-9 and TRBJ1-5; tentatively, D is TRBD1 (5 bases). The CDR3 has 14 amino acids. CDR1 is SEHNR and CDR2 is FQNEAQ in the germline V gene (reference sequence). V was cut by 8 bases and J by 0 bases, with 11 bases left in between. The CDR3 is CASSTGDSNQPQHF. For the CDR3, the DNA is TGTGCCAGCTCCACGGGGGATAGCAATCAGCCCCAGCATTTT.

The chain employs TRBV11-2 and TRBJ2-7; TRBD2 agrees at 8 bases. V shed 5 bases, J shed 5 bases, and the junction held 2 bases outside the gene matches. The CDR3 has 12 amino acids. The V gene's germline CDR1 is SGHAT and CDR2 FQNNGV. The CDR3, as DNA: TGTGCCAGCAGCCCGGGAGGGAACGAGCAGTACTTC. Translating gives CASSPGGNEQYF.

This clone was picked up one time. This sequence joins TRBV9 and TRBJ2-6; D remains ambiguous. The CDR3 loop spans 14 amino acids. Trimming pared 4 bases from V and 0 bases from J, leaving 5 bases between. Germline values: CDR1 SGDLS, CDR2 YYNGEE. CDR3 amino acids: CASSPRSGANVLTF. CDR3 bases: TGTGCCAGCAGCCCCCGCTCTGGGGCCAACGTCCTGACTTTC. Complete variable domain (other parts from reference TRBV9 and TRBJ2-6): DSGVTQTPKHLITATGQRVTLRCSPRSGDLSVYWYQQSLDQGLQFLIQYYNGEERAKGNILERFSAQQFPDLHSELNLSSLELGDSALYFCASSPRSGANVLTFGAGSRLTVL.

The chain carries TRBV6-5 and TRBJ1-2; D is possibly TRBD1 (5 bases). The CDR3 runs to 15 residues. Germline V gene sequence: CDR1 MNHEY, CDR2 SVGAGI. Trimming took off 5 bases at V and 3 bases at J, with 16 bases between the two ends. The CDR3 DNA reads TGTGCCAGCAGTCTCGCTCCGGGAGGGGACTATGGCTACACCTTC. Amino acids: CASSLAPGGDYGYTF.

The sample holds one count of this clone. The rearrangement uses TRBV30 and TRBJ2-5; 8 bases map to TRBD1. V was pared by 3 bases and J by 1 base, with 4 bases of the junction left unmatched. The germline V gene encodes CDR1 GTSNPN and CDR2 SVGIG (reference sequence). This CDR3 region has 14 residues. This CDR3 reads CAWRIRGPQETQYF. The CDR3 DNA follows: TGTGCCTGGAGGATCAGGGGGCCCCAAGAGACCCAGTACTTC. The variable domain in full, with the rest retrieved from reference TRBV30 and TRBJ2-5, is SQTIHQWPATLVQPVGSPLSLECTVEGTSNPNLYWYRQAAGRGLQLLFYSVGIGQISSEVPQNLSASRPQDRQFILSSKKLLLSDSGFYLCAWRIRGPQETQYFGPGTRLLVL.

The V and J genes are TRBV2 and TRBJ1-5; D is perhaps TRBD1 (5 bases). V lost 0 bases, J lost 6 bases, and 12 bases lay in between. CDR1 SNHLY and CDR2 FYNNEI come from the germline V gene. The CDR3 has 15 residues. The CDR3: CASSEAAGGFQPQHF. In DNA, the CDR3 is TGTGCCAGCAGTGAAGCTGCTGGGGGGTTTCAGCCCCAGCATTTT.

The J gene is TRBJ2-3, the V gene TRBV18, with D perhaps matching TRBD1 (5 bases). V was cut by 1 base and J by 4 bases, with 6 bases left in between. Looked up from germline, CDR1 is KGHSH and CDR2 is LQKENI. The CDR3 runs to 13 residues. The CDR3: CASSPRTPDTQYF. Written as DNA, the CDR3 is TGTGCCAGCTCACCACGGACACCAGATACGCAGTATTTT.